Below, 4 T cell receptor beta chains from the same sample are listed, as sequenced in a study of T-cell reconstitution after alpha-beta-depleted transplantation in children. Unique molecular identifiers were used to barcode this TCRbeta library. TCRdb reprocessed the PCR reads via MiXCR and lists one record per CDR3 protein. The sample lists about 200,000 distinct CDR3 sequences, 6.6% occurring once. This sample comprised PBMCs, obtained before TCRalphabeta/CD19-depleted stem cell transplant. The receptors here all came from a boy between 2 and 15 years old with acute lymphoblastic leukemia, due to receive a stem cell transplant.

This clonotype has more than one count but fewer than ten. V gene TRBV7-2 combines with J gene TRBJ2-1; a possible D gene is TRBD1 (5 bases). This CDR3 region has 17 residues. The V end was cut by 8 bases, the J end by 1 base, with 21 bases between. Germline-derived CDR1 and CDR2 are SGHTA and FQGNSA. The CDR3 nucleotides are TGTGCCAGCCGCATTGGCAGGGTGACCCCATCCTACAATGAGCAGTTCTTC. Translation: CASRIGRVTPSYNEQFF.

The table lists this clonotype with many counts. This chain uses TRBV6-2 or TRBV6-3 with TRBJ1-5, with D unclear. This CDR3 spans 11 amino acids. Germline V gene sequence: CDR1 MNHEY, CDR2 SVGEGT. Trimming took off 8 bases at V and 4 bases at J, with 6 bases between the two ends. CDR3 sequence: CASGRNQPQHF. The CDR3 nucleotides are TGTGCCAGCGGACGGAATCAGCCCCAGCATTTT.

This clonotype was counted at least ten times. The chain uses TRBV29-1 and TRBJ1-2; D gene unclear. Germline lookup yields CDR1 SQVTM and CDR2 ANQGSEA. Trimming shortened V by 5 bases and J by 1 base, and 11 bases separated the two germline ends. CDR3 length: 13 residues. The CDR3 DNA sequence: TGCAGCGTTCGTCTCCCGGGTAACTATGGCTACACCTTC. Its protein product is CSVRLPGNYGYTF. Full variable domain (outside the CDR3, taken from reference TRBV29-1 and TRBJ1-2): SAVISQKPSRDICQRGTSLTIQCQVDSQVTMMFWYRQQPGQSLTLIATANQGSEATYESGFVIDKFPISRPNLTFSTLTVSNMSPEDSSIYLCSVRLPGNYGYTFGSGTRLTVV.

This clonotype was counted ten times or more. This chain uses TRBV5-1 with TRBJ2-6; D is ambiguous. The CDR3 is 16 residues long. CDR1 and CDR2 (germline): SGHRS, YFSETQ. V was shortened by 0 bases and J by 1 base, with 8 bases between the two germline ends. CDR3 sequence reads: CASSLDGESGANVLTF. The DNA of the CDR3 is TGCGCCAGCAGCTTGGACGGAGAGTCTGGGGCCAACGTCCTGACTTTC.